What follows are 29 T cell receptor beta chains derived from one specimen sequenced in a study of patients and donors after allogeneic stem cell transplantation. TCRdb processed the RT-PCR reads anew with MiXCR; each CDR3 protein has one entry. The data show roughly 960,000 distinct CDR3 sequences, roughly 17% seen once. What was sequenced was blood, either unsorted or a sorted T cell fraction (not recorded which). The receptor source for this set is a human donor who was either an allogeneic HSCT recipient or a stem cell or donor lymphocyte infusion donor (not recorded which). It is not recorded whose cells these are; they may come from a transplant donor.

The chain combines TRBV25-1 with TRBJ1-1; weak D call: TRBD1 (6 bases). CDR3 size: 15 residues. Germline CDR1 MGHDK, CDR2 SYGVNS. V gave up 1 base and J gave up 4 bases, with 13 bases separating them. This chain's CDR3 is CASSEFSAGATEAFF. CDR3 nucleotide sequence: TGTGCCAGCAGTGAATTTTCGGCGGGGGCCACTGAAGCTTTCTTT.

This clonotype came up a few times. CDR3 sequence reads: CASSGDISTEAFF. The CDR3 DNA sequence: TGTGCCAGCAGTGGTGACATCTCCACTGAAGCTTTCTTT. V gene TRBV2 combines with J gene TRBJ1-1; D call uncertain. The CDR3 runs to 13 residues. Germline V CDR1 and CDR2: SNHLY, FYNNEI. Trimming removed 4 bases from V and 4 bases from J, with 10 bases in between. Looking up the rest from reference TRBV2 and TRBJ1-1 gives the full variable domain: EPEVTQTPSHQVTQMGQEVILRCVPISNHLYFYWYRQILGQKVEFLVSFYNNEISEKSEIFDDQFSVERPDGSNFTLKIRSTKLEDSAMYFCASSGDISTEAFFGQGTRLTVV.

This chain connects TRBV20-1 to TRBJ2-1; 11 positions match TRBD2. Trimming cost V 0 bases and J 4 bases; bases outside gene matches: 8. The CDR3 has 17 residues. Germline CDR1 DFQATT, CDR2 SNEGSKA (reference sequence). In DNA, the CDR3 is TGCAGTGCTAGAGATATACAGGGACTAGCGGAATACAATGAGCAGTTCTTC. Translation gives CSARDIQGLAEYNEQFF.

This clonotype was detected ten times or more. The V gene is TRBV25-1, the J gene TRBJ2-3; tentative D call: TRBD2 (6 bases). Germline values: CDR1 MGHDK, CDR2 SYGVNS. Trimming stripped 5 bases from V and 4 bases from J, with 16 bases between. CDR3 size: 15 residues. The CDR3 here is CASSWGSGGADTQYF. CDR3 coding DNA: TGTGCCAGCAGTTGGGGCAGTGGCGGGGCAGATACGCAGTATTTT.

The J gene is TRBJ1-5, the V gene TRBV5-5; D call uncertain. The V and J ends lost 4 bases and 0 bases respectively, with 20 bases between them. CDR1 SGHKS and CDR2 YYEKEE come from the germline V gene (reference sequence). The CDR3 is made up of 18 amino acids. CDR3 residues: CASSPTVGVRYSNQPQHF. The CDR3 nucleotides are TGTGCCAGCAGCCCTACGGTCGGGGTACGCTATAGCAATCAGCCCCAGCATTTT. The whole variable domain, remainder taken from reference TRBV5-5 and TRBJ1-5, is DAGVTQSPTHLIKTRGQQVTLRCSPISGHKSVSWYQQVLGQGPQFIFQYYEKEERGRGNFPDRFSARQFPNYSSELNVNALLLGDSALYLCASSPTVGVRYSNQPQHFGDGTRLSIL.

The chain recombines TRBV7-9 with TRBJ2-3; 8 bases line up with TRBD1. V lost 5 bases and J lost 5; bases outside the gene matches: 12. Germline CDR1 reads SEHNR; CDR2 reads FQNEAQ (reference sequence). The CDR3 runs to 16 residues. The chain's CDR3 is CASSRPVDRVIDTQYF. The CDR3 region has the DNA TGTGCCAGCAGCCGACCCGTGGACAGGGTGATAGATACGCAGTATTTT.

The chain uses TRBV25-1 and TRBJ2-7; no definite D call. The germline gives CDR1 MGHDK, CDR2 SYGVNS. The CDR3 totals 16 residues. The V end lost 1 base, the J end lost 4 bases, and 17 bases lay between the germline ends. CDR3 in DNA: TGTGCCAGCAGTGAATCAATGTCACAGAACTCGTACGAGCAGTACTTC. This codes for CASSESMSQNSYEQYF.

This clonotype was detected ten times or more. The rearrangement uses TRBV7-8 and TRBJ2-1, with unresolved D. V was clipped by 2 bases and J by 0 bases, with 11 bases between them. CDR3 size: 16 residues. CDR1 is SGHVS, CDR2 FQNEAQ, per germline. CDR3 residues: CASSLRPVSSYNEQFF. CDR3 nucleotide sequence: TGTGCCAGCAGCTTACGCCCGGTAAGCTCCTACAATGAGCAGTTCTTC.

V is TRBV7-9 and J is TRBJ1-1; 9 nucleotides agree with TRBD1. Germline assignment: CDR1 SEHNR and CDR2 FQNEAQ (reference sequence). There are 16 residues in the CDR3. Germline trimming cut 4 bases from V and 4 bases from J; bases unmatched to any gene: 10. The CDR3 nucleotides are TGTGCCAGCAGCTCGACCGGGACAGGGTTGAGCACTGAAGCTTTCTTT. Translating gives CASSSTGTGLSTEAFF.

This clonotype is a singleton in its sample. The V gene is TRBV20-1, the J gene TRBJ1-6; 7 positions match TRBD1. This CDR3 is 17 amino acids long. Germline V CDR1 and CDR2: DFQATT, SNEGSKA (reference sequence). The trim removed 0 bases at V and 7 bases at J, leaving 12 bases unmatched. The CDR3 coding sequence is TGCAGTGCTAGAGATGGCGGCCGGGACAGAGGGAATTCACCCCTCCACTTT. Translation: CSARDGGRDRGNSPLHF.

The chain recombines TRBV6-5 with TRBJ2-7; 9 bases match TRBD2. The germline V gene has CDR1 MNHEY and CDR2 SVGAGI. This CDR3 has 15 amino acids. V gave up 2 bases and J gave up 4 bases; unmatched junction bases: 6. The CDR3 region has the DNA TGTGCCAGCAGTTACCCGCTAGCGGGAAAGTACGAGCAGTACTTC. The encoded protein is CASSYPLAGKYEQYF.

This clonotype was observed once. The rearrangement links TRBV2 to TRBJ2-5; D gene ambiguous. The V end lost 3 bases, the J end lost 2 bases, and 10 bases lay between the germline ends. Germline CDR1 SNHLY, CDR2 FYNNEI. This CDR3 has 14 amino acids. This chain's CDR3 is CASSDAVYQETQYF. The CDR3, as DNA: TGTGCCAGCAGTGACGCAGTATATCAAGAGACCCAGTACTTC.

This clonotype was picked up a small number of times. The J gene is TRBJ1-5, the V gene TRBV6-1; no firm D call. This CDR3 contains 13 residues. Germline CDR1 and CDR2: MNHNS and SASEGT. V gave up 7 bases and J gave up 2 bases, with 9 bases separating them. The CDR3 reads CASIRFGNQPQHF. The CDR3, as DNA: TGTGCCAGCATACGGTTTGGCAATCAGCCCCAGCATTTT.

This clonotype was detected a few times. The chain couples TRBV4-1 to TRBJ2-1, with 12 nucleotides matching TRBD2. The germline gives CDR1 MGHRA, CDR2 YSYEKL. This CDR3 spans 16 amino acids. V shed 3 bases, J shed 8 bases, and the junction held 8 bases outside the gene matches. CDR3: CASSQSLAGGSHEQFF. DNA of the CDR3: TGCGCCAGCAGCCAGTCACTAGCGGGAGGATCTCATGAGCAGTTCTTC.

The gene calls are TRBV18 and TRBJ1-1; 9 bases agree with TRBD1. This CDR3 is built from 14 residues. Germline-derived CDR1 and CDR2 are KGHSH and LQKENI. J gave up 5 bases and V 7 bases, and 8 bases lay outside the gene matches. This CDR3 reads CASYSADRGTEAFF. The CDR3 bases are TGTGCCAGCTACTCGGCGGACAGGGGAACTGAAGCTTTCTTT.

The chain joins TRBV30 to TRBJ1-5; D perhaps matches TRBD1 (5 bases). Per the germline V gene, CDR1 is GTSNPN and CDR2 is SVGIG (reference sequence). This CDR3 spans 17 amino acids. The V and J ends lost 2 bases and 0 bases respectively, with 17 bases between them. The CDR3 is CAWSLRRGRDSNQPQHF. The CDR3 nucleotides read TGTGCCTGGAGTCTGCGGAGGGGAAGAGATAGCAATCAGCCCCAGCATTTT.

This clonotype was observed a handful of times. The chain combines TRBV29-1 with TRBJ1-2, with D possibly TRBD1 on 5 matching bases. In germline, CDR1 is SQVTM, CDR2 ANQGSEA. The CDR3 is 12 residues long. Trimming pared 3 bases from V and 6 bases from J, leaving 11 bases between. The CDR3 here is CSVESGRDGYTF. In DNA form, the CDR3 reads TGCAGCGTTGAGTCAGGGAGGGATGGCTACACCTTC.

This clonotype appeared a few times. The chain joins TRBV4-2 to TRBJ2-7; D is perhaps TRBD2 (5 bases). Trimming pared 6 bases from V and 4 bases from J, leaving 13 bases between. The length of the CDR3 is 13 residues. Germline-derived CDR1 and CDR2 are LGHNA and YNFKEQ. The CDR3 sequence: CASRREGAYEQYF. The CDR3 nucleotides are TGTGCCAGCAGGAGAGAGGGAGCTTACGAGCAGTACTTC.

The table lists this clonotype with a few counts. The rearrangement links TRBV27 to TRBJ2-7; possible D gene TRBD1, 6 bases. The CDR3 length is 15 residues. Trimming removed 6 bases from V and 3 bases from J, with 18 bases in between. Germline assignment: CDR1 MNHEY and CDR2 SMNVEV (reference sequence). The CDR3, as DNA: TGTGCCAGCAGCGCACAGGGCCTCCCAAACTACGAGCAGTACTTC. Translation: CASSAQGLPNYEQYF.

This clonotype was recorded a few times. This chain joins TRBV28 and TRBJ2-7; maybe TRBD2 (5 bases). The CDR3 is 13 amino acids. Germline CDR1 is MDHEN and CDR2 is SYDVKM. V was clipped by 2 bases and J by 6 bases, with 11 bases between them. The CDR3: CASSLGRAREQYF. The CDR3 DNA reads TGTGCCAGCAGTTTAGGGCGGGCACGCGAGCAGTACTTC. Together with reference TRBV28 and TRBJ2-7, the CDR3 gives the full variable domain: DVKVTQSSRYLVKRTGEKVFLECVQDMDHENMFWYRQDPGLGLRLIYFSYDVKMKEKGDIPEGYSVSREKKERFSLILESASTNQTSMYLCASSLGRAREQYFGPGTRLTVT.

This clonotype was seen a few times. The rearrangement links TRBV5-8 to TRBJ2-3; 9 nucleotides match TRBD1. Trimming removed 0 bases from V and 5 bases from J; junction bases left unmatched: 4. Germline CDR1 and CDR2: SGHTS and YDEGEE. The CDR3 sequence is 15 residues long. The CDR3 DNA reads TGTGCCAGCAGCTTGGGTTACAGGGGGCGAGATACGCAGTATTTT. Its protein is CASSLGYRGRDTQYF.

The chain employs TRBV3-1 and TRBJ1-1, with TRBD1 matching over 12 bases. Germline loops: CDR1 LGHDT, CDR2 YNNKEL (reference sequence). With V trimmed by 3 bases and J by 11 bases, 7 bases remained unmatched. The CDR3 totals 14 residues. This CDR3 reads CASSQRDRGRNAFF. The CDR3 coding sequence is TGTGCCAGCAGCCAGCGGGACAGGGGGCGCAACGCTTTCTTT.

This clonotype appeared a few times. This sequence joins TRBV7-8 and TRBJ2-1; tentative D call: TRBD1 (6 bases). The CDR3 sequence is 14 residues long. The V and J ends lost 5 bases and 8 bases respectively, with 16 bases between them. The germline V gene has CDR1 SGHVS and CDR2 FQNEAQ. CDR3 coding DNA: TGTGCCAGCAGCCCGAATGGACAGTTTCATGAGCAGTTCTTC. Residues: CASSPNGQFHEQFF. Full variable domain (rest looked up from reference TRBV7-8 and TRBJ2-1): GAGVSQSPRYKVAKRGQDVALRCDPISGHVSLFWYQQALGQGPEFLTYFQNEAQLDKSGLPSDRFFAERPEGSVSTLKIQRTQQEDSAVYLCASSPNGQFHEQFFGPGTRLTVL.

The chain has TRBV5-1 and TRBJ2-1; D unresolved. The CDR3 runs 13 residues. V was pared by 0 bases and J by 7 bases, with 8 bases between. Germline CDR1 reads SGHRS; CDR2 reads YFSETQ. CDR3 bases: TGCGCCAGCAGCTTGGCCACCGGGAATGAGCAGTTCTTC. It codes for CASSLATGNEQFF.

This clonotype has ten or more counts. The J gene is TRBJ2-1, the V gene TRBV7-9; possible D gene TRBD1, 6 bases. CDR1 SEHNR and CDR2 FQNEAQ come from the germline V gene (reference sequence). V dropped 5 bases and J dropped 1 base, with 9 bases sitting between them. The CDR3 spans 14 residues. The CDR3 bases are TGTGCCAGCAGCCCCGGACAGTCCTACAATGAGCAGTTCTTC. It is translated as CASSPGQSYNEQFF.

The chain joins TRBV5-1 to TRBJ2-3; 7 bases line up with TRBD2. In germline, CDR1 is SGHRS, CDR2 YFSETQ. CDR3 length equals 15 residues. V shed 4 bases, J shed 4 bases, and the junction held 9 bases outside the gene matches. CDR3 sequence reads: CASSPSGTTPDTQYF. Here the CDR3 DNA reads TGCGCCAGCAGCCCCTCCGGGACTACTCCAGATACGCAGTATTTT.

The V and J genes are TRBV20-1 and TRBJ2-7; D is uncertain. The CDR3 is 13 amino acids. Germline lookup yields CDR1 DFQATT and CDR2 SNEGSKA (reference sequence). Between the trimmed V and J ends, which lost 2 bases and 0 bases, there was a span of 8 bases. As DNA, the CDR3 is TGCAGTGCTAGACCTAGGAGCTCCTACGAGCAGTACTTC. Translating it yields CSARPRSSYEQYF.

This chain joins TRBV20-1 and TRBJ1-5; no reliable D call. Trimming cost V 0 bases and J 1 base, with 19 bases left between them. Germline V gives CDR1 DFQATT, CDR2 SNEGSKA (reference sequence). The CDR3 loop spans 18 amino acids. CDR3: CSARDEIGVVRSNQPQHF. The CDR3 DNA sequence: TGCAGTGCTAGAGATGAAATTGGCGTTGTGCGGAGCAATCAGCCCCAGCATTTT.

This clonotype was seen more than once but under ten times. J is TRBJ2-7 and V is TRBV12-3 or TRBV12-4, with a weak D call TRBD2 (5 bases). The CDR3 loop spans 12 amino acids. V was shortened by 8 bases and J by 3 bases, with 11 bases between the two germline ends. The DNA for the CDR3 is TGTGCCAGCTCCTTCGACTACTACGAGCAGTACTTC. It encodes CASSFDYYEQYF.